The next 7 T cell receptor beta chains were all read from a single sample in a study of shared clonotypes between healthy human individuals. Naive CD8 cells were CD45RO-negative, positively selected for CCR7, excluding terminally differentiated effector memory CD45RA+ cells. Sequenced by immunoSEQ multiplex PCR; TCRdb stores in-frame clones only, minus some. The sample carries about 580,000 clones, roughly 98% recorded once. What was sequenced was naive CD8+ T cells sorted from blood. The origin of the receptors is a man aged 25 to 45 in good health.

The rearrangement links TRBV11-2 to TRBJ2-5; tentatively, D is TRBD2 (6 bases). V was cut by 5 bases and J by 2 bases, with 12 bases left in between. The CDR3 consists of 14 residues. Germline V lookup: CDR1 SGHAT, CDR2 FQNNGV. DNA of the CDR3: TGTGCCAGCAGCCAACCTGGGGGGCAAGAGACCCAGTACTTC. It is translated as CASSQPGGQETQYF.

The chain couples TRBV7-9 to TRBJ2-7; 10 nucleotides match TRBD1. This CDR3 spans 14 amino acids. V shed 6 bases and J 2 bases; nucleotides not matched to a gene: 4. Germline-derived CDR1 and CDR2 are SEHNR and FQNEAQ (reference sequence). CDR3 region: CASRVGQGAYEQYF. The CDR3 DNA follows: TGTGCCAGCAGAGTAGGACAGGGGGCCTACGAGCAGTACTTC.

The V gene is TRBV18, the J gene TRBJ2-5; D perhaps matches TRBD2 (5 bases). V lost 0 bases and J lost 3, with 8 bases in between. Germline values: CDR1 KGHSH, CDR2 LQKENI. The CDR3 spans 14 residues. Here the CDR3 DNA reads TGTGCCAGCTCACCACCGTCCGGGGAAGAGACCCAGTACTTC. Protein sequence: CASSPPSGEETQYF.

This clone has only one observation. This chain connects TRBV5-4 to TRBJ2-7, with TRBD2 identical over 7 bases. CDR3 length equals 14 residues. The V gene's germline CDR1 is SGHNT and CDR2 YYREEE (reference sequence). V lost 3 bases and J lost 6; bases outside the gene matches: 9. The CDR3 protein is CASSSTWGGTEQYF. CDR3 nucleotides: TGTGCCAGCAGCTCGACGTGGGGGGGAACCGAGCAGTACTTC.

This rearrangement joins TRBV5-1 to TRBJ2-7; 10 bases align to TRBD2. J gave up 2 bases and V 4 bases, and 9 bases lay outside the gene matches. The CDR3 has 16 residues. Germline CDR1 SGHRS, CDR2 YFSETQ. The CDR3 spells CASSQGPSGSTYEQYF. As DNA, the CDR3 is TGCGCCAGCAGCCAGGGACCTAGCGGGAGTACCTACGAGCAGTACTTC.

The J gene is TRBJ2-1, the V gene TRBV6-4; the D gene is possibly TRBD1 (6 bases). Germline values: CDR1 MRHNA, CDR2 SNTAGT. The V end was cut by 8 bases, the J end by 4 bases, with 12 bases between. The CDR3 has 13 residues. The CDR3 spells CASSTGQYNEQFF. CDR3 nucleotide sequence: TGTGCCAGCTCGACAGGACAATACAATGAGCAGTTCTTC.

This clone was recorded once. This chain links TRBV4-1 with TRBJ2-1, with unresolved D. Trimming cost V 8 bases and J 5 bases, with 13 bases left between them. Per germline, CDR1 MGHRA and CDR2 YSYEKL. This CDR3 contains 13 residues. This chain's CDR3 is CASAQKANNEQFF. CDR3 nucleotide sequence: TGCGCCAGCGCACAAAAAGCCAACAATGAGCAGTTCTTC.